This T cell receptor (beta chain) was recorded in a study of T-cell reconstitution after alpha-beta-depleted transplantation in children. At least ten counts were recorded for this clonotype. Its target is not known. Unique molecular identifiers were incorporated into the prepared TCRbeta library. Via MiXCR, TCRdb re-called the PCR reads, giving one row per CDR3 protein. The table shows under 750,000 distinct CDR3 sequences, with around 23% occurring only once. The CDR3 is made up of 18 amino acids. Per the germline V gene, CDR1 is DFQATT and CDR2 is SNEGSKA (reference sequence). The ends were cut back, 1 base at V and 1 base at J, with 20 bases in the middle. Study-wide results and caveats: Reportedly, only several hundred clones from non-depleted graft cells drove alpha-beta T-cell counts at about two months. The main origin of T-cell counts and diversity one year after transplant was newly produced T cells. The high TCRbeta diversity at day 60 in some patients came from surviving recipient T cells and thymic progenitors.

The specimen comprised PBMCs, mostly from graft donor cells, sampled 360 days after TCRalphabeta/CD19-depleted stem cell transplant. The sequence was collected from a boy in the first two years of life who had a stem cell transplant for acute myeloid leukemia, so the T cells may come from the graft donor. The chain has TRBV20-1 and TRBJ1-5, with a possible D match to TRBD1 (6 bases). The chain's CDR3 is CSARVLTLDRGSNQPQHF. The CDR3 bases are TGCAGTGCTAGAGTCCTTACCCTGGACAGAGGGAGCAATCAGCCCCAGCATTTT.